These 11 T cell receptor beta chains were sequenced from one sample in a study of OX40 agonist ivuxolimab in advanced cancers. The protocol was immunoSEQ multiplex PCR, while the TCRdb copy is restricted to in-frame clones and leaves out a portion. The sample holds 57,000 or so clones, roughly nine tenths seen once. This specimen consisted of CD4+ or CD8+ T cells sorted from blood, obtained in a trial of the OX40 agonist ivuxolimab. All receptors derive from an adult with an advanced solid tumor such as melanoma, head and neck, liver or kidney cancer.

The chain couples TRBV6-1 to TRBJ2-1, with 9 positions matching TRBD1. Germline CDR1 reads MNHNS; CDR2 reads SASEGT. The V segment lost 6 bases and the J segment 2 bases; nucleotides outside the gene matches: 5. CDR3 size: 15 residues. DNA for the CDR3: TGTGCCAGCAGGGGGACAGGGTACGCCTACAATGAGCAGTTCTTC. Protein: CASRGTGYAYNEQFF.

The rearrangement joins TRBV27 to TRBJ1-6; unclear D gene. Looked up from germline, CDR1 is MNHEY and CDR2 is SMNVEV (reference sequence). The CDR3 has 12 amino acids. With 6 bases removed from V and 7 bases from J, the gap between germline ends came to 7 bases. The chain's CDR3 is CASRLVNSPLHF. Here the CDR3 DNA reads TGTGCCAGCAGACTTGTCAATTCACCCCTCCACTTT.

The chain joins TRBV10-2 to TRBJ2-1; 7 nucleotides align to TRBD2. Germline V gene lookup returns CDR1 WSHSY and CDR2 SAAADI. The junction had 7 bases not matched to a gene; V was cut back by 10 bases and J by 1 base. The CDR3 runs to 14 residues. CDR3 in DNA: TGCGCCACCCGACTAGCAGGATCCTACAATGAGCAGTTCTTC. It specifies CATRLAGSYNEQFF.

The CDR3 region is CASSLRGRVGEKLFF. CDR3 coding DNA: TGTGCCAGCAGCTTAAGGGGTCGGGTAGGGGAAAAACTGTTTTTT. V usage is TRBV11-2 and J usage is TRBJ1-4; maybe TRBD1 (5 bases). This CDR3 region has 15 residues. In germline, CDR1 is SGHAT, CDR2 FQNNGV. V was trimmed by 2 bases and J by 8 bases, leaving 15 bases between them. The full variable domain, completed using reference TRBV11-2 and TRBJ1-4, is EAGVAQSPRYKIIEKRQSVAFWCNPISGHATLYWYQQILGQGPKLLIQFQNNGVVDDSQLPKDRFSAERLKGVDSTLKIQPAKLEDSAVYLCASSLRGRVGEKLFFGSGTQLSVL.

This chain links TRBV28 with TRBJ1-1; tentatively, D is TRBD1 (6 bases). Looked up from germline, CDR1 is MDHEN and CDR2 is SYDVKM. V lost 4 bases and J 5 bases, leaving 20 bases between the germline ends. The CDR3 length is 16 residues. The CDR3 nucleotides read TGTGCCAGCAGTTCCTCGGACAGCCTCGTGCTTACTGAAGCTTTCTTT. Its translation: CASSSSDSLVLTEAFF.

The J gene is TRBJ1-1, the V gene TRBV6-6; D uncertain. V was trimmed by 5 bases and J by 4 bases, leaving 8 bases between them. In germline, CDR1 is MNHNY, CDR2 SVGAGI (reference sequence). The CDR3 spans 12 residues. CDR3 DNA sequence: TGTGCCAGCAGTAAGGGCGGCACTGAAGCTTTCTTT. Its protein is CASSKGGTEAFF.

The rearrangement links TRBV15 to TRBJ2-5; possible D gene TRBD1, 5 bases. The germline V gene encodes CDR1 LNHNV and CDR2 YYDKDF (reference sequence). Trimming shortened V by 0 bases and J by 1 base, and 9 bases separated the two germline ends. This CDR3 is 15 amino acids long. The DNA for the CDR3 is TGTGCCACCAGCAGAGATCCAAGGGGCCAAGAGACCCAGTACTTC. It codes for CATSRDPRGQETQYF.

Here the CDR3 DNA reads TGTGCCAGCAGCTTAGAGCGCGGCGATCCCCGCCCAGATACGCAGTATTTT. Its translation: CASSLERGDPRPDTQYF. The genes are TRBV7-9 and TRBJ2-3; D gene unclear. CDR3 length: 17 residues. Germline V gives CDR1 SEHNR, CDR2 FQNEAQ (reference sequence). The V gene lost 1 base and the J gene lost 4 bases, with 18 bases spanning the gap.

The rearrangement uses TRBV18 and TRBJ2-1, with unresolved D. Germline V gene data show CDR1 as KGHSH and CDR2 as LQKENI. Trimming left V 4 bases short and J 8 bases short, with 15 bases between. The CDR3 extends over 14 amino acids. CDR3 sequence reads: CASSQHGYGDEQFF. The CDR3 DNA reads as TGTGCCAGCTCACAACACGGTTATGGGGATGAGCAGTTCTTC.

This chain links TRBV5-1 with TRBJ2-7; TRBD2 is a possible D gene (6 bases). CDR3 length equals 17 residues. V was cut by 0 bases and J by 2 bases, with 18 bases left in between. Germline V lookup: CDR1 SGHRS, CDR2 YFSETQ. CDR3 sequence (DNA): TGCGCCAGCAGCTTGGTGATTTTCTCAGCTAGCGCCTACGAGCAGTACTTC. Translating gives CASSLVIFSASAYEQYF.

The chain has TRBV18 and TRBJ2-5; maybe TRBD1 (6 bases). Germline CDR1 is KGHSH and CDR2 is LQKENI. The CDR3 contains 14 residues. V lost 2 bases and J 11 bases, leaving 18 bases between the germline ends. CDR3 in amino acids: CASSPGGLAGEQYF. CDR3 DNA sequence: TGTGCCAGCTCACCAGGGGGCCTAGCTGGTGAGCAGTACTTC.